The 30 T cell receptor beta chains reported below all come from one sample, sequenced in a study of beta chain features in type 1 diabetes. The isolated RNA, all of it, was reverse transcribed, so expressed TCRB transcripts were what got sequenced. TCRdb's copy holds only in-frame clones and misses some; the assay was immunoSEQ multiplex PCR. The sample lists fewer than 650,000 clones; roughly 16% were seen once. Sequencing was performed on naive CD4+ T cells from blood. These receptors all stem from a man younger than 35 in good health.

The chain carries TRBV29-1 and TRBJ1-1, with TRBD1 identical over 10 bases. Trimming cost V 8 bases and J 4 bases; bases outside gene matches: 4. Looked up from germline, CDR1 is SQVTM and CDR2 is ANQGSEA. The CDR3 runs 12 residues. DNA of the CDR3: TGCAGCTCCAGGACAGGGGGCACTGAAGCTTTCTTT. This gives the protein CSSRTGGTEAFF.

This clone was detected only a few times. V is TRBV18 and J is TRBJ2-1, with D hard to call. The V end was cut by 3 bases, the J end by 7 bases, with 13 bases between. Germline values: CDR1 KGHSH, CDR2 LQKENI. This CDR3 contains 14 residues. The CDR3 DNA follows: TGTGCCAGCTCACCTTGGGGATCACCAAATGAGCAGTTCTTC. Translated, it gives CASSPWGSPNEQFF.

This chain links TRBV7-2 with TRBJ2-6; 7 nucleotides agree with TRBD1. This CDR3 has 15 amino acids. Per the germline V gene, CDR1 is SGHTA and CDR2 is FQGNSA. V shed 1 base and J 4 bases; nucleotides not matched to a gene: 1. For the CDR3, the DNA is TGTGCCAGCAGCTTAGAGGGGGCCGGGGCCAACGTCCTGACTTTC. It codes for CASSLEGAGANVLTF.

This rearrangement joins TRBV19 to TRBJ1-1; D is ambiguous. Germline V CDR1 and CDR2: LNHDA, SQIVND (reference sequence). This CDR3 has 13 amino acids. Between the trimmed V and J ends, which lost 5 bases and 1 base, there was a span of 8 bases. CDR3 DNA sequence: TGTGCCAGTAGTCCGAGACAGAACACTGAAGCTTTCTTT. It codes for CASSPRQNTEAFF.

This clone was seen a handful of times. The chain employs TRBV28 and TRBJ1-1, with D perhaps matching TRBD1 (6 bases). Trimming pared 4 bases from V and 6 bases from J, leaving 9 bases between. Germline V gene sequence: CDR1 MDHEN, CDR2 SYDVKM. CDR3 length: 12 residues. In DNA form, the CDR3 reads TGTGCCAGCAGTTACAGGGTTGCTGAAGCTTTCTTT. As protein: CASSYRVAEAFF.

J is TRBJ1-1 and V is TRBV6-5; no reliable D call. Germline V gives CDR1 MNHEY, CDR2 SVGAGI. Trimming took 4 bases from V and 7 from J, leaving 16 bases between them. The CDR3 is 14 amino acids. The CDR3: CASSSPTGSFEAFF. Written as DNA, the CDR3 is TGTGCCAGCAGTTCCCCGACGGGAAGCTTTGAAGCTTTCTTT.

This chain connects TRBV2 to TRBJ1-5, with D possibly matching TRBD1 (5 bases). The V gene lost 0 bases and the J gene lost 7 bases, with 22 bases spanning the gap. The CDR3 consists of 18 residues. Germline V gene lookup returns CDR1 SNHLY and CDR2 FYNNEI. CDR3 residues: CASSEALRPSGKGQPQHF. CDR3 nucleotides: TGTGCCAGCAGTGAAGCGCTTAGGCCCTCAGGGAAGGGACAGCCCCAGCATTTT.

The genes are TRBV27 and TRBJ2-7; 9 bases fit TRBD1. J was trimmed by 0 bases and V by 6 bases; bases with no gene match: 6. Germline V lookup: CDR1 MNHEY, CDR2 SMNVEV (reference sequence). This CDR3 has 15 amino acids. In DNA, the CDR3 is TGTGCCAGCAGGGGGGGGACAGGGCTCTCCTACGAGCAGTACTTC. Its translation is CASRGGTGLSYEQYF.

This clone was counted a few times. The chain employs TRBV28 and TRBJ2-7, with D tentatively TRBD1 (6 bases). CDR3 length: 14 residues. Germline CDR1 and CDR2: MDHEN and SYDVKM. The V end was cut by 4 bases, the J end by 2 bases, with 12 bases between. CDR3: CASSYATGTYEQYF. CDR3 DNA sequence: TGTGCCAGCAGTTACGCCACAGGGACCTACGAGCAGTACTTC.

The chain uses TRBV7-2 and TRBJ1-1; 9 positions agree with TRBD1. The CDR3 consists of 19 residues. The germline V gene has CDR1 SGHTA and CDR2 FQGNSA. J gave up 3 bases and V 1 base, and 15 bases lay outside the gene matches. The chain's CDR3 is CASSLGSSRDRASDTEAFF. The DNA for the CDR3 is TGTGCCAGCAGCTTAGGATCCAGCCGGGACAGGGCTTCGGACACTGAAGCTTTCTTT.

In its sample, this clone was seen a few times. The chain recombines TRBV12-5 with TRBJ2-1; 9 bases align to TRBD2. CDR1 and CDR2 (germline): LGHNT, FRNRAP. This CDR3 contains 15 residues. V lost 6 bases and J lost 6; bases outside the gene matches: 9. CDR3 DNA: TGTGCTAGTGGGGTCAGTAGCGGGAGCGGCAATGAGCAGTTCTTC. Translated, it gives CASGVSSGSGNEQFF.

The V call is TRBV9, the J call TRBJ2-1; TRBD2 is a possible D gene (5 bases). This CDR3 spans 14 amino acids. V was shortened by 0 bases and J by 8 bases, with 12 bases between the two germline ends. Germline V CDR1 and CDR2: SGDLS, YYNGEE. The CDR3 sequence is CASSVVEAVHEQFF. DNA of the CDR3: TGTGCCAGCAGCGTAGTGGAGGCGGTCCATGAGCAGTTCTTC.

This rearrangement joins TRBV2 to TRBJ1-5; 11 bases align to TRBD1. Germline loops: CDR1 SNHLY, CDR2 FYNNEI. Trimming at V came to 10 bases and at J to 6 bases, leaving 11 bases not matched to a gene. This CDR3 contains 15 residues. This CDR3 is CAKGLGQGGSQPQHF. CDR3 DNA sequence: TGTGCCAAGGGCCTGGGACAGGGGGGTAGTCAGCCCCAGCATTTT.

This clone was seen only a few times. This chain connects TRBV19 to TRBJ2-3, with a possible D match to TRBD1 (6 bases). V lost 7 bases and J lost 4, with 12 bases in between. Germline CDR1 reads LNHDA; CDR2 reads SQIVND (reference sequence). The CDR3 spans 13 residues. CDR3 sequence reads: CASKHRVSDTQYF. The CDR3 DNA reads as TGTGCCAGTAAGCACAGGGTGTCAGATACGCAGTATTTT.

The chain employs TRBV7-2 and TRBJ2-7, with D tentatively TRBD1 or TRBD2 (6 bases each). CDR1 is SGHTA, CDR2 FQGNSA, per germline. There are 15 residues in the CDR3. Trimming removed 3 bases from V and 6 bases from J, with 18 bases in between. The DNA of the CDR3 is TGTGCCAGCAGCTTTGGGAGCCGGGGGCCGAGCGAGCAGTACTTC. Translating gives CASSFGSRGPSEQYF.

The sample holds a few counts of this clone. The chain combines TRBV19 with TRBJ1-1, with a weak D call TRBD1 (5 bases). The CDR3 is 18 amino acids. CDR1 is LNHDA, CDR2 SQIVND, per germline (reference sequence). V dropped 3 bases and J dropped 1 base, with 21 bases sitting between them. The CDR3 spells CASSIDLILDTSNTEAFF. CDR3 sequence (DNA): TGTGCCAGTAGTATCGACTTAATCCTGGACACTTCGAACACTGAAGCTTTCTTT.

The rearrangement joins TRBV5-4 to TRBJ1-6, with 8 positions matching TRBD1. The germline CDR1 and CDR2 sequences are SGHNT and YYREEE (reference sequence). The CDR3 is 17 amino acids. The trim removed 5 bases at V and 5 bases at J, leaving 12 bases unmatched. The CDR3 protein is CASSSATGGENNSPLHF. The DNA of the CDR3 is TGTGCCAGCAGTTCCGCAACAGGGGGGGAAAATAATTCACCCCTCCACTTT.

This clone was seen only a few times. The chain uses TRBV19 and TRBJ2-2, with a weak D call TRBD1 (6 bases). Germline lookup yields CDR1 LNHDA and CDR2 SQIVND (reference sequence). This CDR3 is 15 amino acids long. Trimming cost V 10 bases and J 4 bases, with 19 bases left between them. The CDR3 reads CATVKGQWGTGELFF. As DNA, the CDR3 is TGTGCCACTGTTAAGGGACAATGGGGCACCGGGGAGCTGTTTTTT. Variable domain in full (rest from reference TRBV19 and TRBJ2-2): DGGITQSPKYLFRKEGQNVTLSCEQNLNHDAMYWYRQDPGQGLRLIYYSQIVNDFQKGDIAEGYSVSREKKESFPLTVTSAQKNPTAFYLCATVKGQWGTGELFFGEGSRLTVL.

This clone was seen a handful of times. The chain joins TRBV5-4 to TRBJ2-2; a weak D match, TRBD1 (6 bases). Trimming pared 0 bases from V and 4 bases from J, leaving 7 bases between. This CDR3 is 14 amino acids long. Germline loops: CDR1 SGHNT, CDR2 YYREEE (reference sequence). The CDR3 DNA is TGTGCCAGCAGCTTGGACAGGGTCACCGGGGAGCTGTTTTTT. It codes for CASSLDRVTGELFF.

A few counts support this clone. The rearrangement links TRBV6-6 to TRBJ1-2; TRBD1 matches at 7 bases. Trimming took 2 bases from V and 0 from J; bases not matched to a gene: 3. This CDR3 has 15 residues. Per germline, CDR1 MNHNY and CDR2 SVGAGI (reference sequence). The CDR3 sequence is CASSYAGGTNYGYTF. The CDR3 coding sequence is TGTGCCAGCAGTTACGCAGGGGGTACTAACTATGGCTACACCTTC.

V is TRBV6-6 and J is TRBJ2-5, with TRBD1 identical over 7 bases. V was pared by 2 bases and J by 5 bases, with 5 bases of the junction left unmatched. This CDR3 region has 14 residues. Germline lookup yields CDR1 MNHNY and CDR2 SVGAGI (reference sequence). CDR3 amino acids: CASSYRTGVETQYF. As DNA, the CDR3 is TGTGCCAGCAGTTACCGGACAGGTGTCGAGACCCAGTACTTC.

This clone has a handful of counts. The chain's CDR3 is CASSPHRGYNSPLHF. CDR3 in DNA: TGTGCCAGCAGCCCGCACAGGGGATATAATTCACCCCTCCACTTT. The chain combines TRBV7-3 with TRBJ1-6; TRBD1 matches 7 bases. Germline values: CDR1 SGHTA, CDR2 FQGTGA. V dropped 5 bases and J dropped 4; count of bases not matched to a gene: 5. The CDR3 contains 15 residues.

The sample holds a few counts of this clone. The chain links TRBV5-1 to TRBJ2-3, with 7 bases that match TRBD1. The CDR3 is made up of 14 amino acids. Germline V lookup: CDR1 SGHRS, CDR2 YFSETQ. The trim removed 9 bases at V and 0 bases at J, leaving 7 bases unmatched. The CDR3 DNA reads TGCGCCACCCGGACAGGATTCAGCACAGATACGCAGTATTTT. Its translation is CATRTGFSTDTQYF.

The V call is TRBV7-8, the J call TRBJ2-1, with no clear D. The germline gives CDR1 SGHVS, CDR2 FQNEAQ. V lost 5 bases, J lost 4 bases, and 3 bases lay in between. This CDR3 has 11 amino acids. The DNA of the CDR3 is TGTGCCAGCAGCCCGTACAATGAGCAGTTCTTC. Its protein product is CASSPYNEQFF.

Notes on this clone: Other DNA sequences in the sample encode the same CDR3. V and J are TRBV6-1 and TRBJ1-1; the D is unclear. Germline loops: CDR1 MNHNS, CDR2 SASEGT. CDR3 size: 12 residues. V was cut by 0 bases and J by 4 bases, with 3 bases left in between. CDR3 residues: CASSEAGTEAFF. Written as DNA, the CDR3 is TGTGCCAGCAGTGAAGCTGGCACTGAAGCTTTCTTT.

This clone has more than one count but fewer than ten. The rearrangement uses TRBV9 and TRBJ2-2, with 7 bases matching TRBD1. CDR1 and CDR2 from the germline V gene are SGDLS and YYNGEE. V lost 7 bases, J lost 3 bases, and 9 bases stayed unmatched. The CDR3 extends over 15 amino acids. The CDR3 loop is CASYWTGGDTGELFF. DNA for the CDR3: TGTGCCAGCTATTGGACAGGAGGTGACACCGGGGAGCTGTTTTTT.

This clone was recorded a few times. The chain joins TRBV7-9 to TRBJ2-3; 14 bases are a match to TRBD2. J was trimmed by 8 bases and V by 4 bases; bases with no gene match: 5. This CDR3 is built from 15 residues. Germline CDR1 reads SEHNR; CDR2 reads FQNEAQ (reference sequence). CDR3 sequence (DNA): TGTGCCAGCAGCTGGGGCGGGACTAGCGGGGGTACGCAGTATTTT. Its translation is CASSWGGTSGGTQYF.

This chain connects TRBV19 to TRBJ1-2; D gene ambiguous. CDR1 is LNHDA, CDR2 SQIVND, per germline (reference sequence). The CDR3 loop spans 11 amino acids. V was cut by 5 bases and J by 4 bases, with 5 bases left in between. The CDR3 bases are TGTGCCAGTAGTTGGACCTATGGCTACACCTTC. It encodes CASSWTYGYTF.

This clone was seen only a few times. This sequence joins TRBV27 and TRBJ2-1, with 8 bases that match TRBD2. CDR1 and CDR2 from the germline V gene are MNHEY and SMNVEV (reference sequence). J lost 6 bases, V lost 7 bases, and 11 bases had no gene match. The CDR3 runs to 15 residues. The CDR3 DNA sequence: TGTGCCAGCAACCCGGGACTAGGGAGGCCCAATGAGCAGTTCTTC. It translates to CASNPGLGRPNEQFF.

A few counts support this clone. The chain links TRBV4-3 to TRBJ1-6; D perhaps matches TRBD1 (5 bases). Germline V gene sequence: CDR1 LGHNA, CDR2 YSLEER. The CDR3 extends over 15 amino acids. Trimming left V 5 bases short and J 6 bases short, with 14 bases between. As DNA, the CDR3 is TGCGCCAGCAGCTACACGGGGCCTAGTAATTCACCCCTCCACTTT. It codes for CASSYTGPSNSPLHF.